This passage covers 30 T cell receptor beta chains from one sample sequenced in a study of human thymus T cells. Assay: immunoSEQ multiplex PCR; the TCRdb copy retains only in-frame clones and omits some. The data show some 120,000 clones, around 94% seen once. Corrective heart surgery yielded the resections from which the thymus tissue came. Sequenced material: thymus tissue. The source is a boy in the first two years of life with a congenital heart defect but otherwise immunologically healthy.

The chain carries TRBV5-5 and TRBJ2-3; no clear D gene. Germline CDR1 and CDR2: SGHKS and YYEKEE (reference sequence). The CDR3 runs 11 residues. V was pared by 7 bases and J by 12 bases, with 15 bases between. The CDR3 here is CASGSKELQYF. DNA of the CDR3: TGTGCCAGCGGGTCAAAAGAACTTCAGTATTTT.

The chain joins TRBV10-3 to TRBJ2-6; D remains unclear. CDR1 ENHRY and CDR2 SYGVKD come from the germline V gene. The CDR3 totals 18 residues. The ends were cut back, 4 bases at V and 0 bases at J, with 16 bases in the middle. The CDR3 sequence is CAISVRRAADSGANVLTF. CDR3 coding DNA: TGTGCCATCAGTGTCCGACGCGCAGCTGACTCTGGGGCCAACGTCCTGACTTTC.

The chain couples TRBV28 to TRBJ1-2, with a tentative D call TRBD1 (5 bases). The germline gives CDR1 MDHEN, CDR2 SYDVKM. The CDR3 runs 12 residues. The ends were cut back, 6 bases at V and 9 bases at J, with 14 bases in the middle. CDR3 DNA sequence: TGTGCCAGCAGCCGGGACCCCCGGAGCTACACCTTC. This encodes CASSRDPRSYTF.

This chain links TRBV28 with TRBJ1-5, with 11 bases that match TRBD1. V shed 8 bases and J 4 bases; nucleotides not matched to a gene: 13. The CDR3 is 17 residues long. The V gene's germline CDR1 is MDHEN and CDR2 SYDVKM. The CDR3 here is CASGKAVGTGGNQPQHF. CDR3 in DNA: TGTGCCAGCGGAAAGGCCGTCGGGACAGGGGGAAATCAGCCCCAGCATTTT.

The chain is built from TRBV4-3 and TRBJ1-1, with TRBD1 matching over 8 bases. Germline lookup yields CDR1 LGHNA and CDR2 YSLEER. The CDR3 extends over 15 amino acids. With 4 bases clipped from V and 5 bases from J, the junction kept 9 bases outside the gene matches. The CDR3 protein is CASSPGQGGKTEAFF. CDR3 bases: TGCGCCAGCAGCCCCGGACAGGGAGGGAAGACTGAAGCTTTCTTT.

The chain uses TRBV7-3 and TRBJ2-3; unclear D gene. From germline, CDR1 is SGHTA and CDR2 FQGTGA. The CDR3 length is 12 residues. Trimming left V 3 bases short and J 6 bases short, with 7 bases between. As DNA, the CDR3 is TGTGCCAGCAGCTTCCGCGCGGATACGCAGTATTTT. Encoded protein: CASSFRADTQYF.

The chain carries TRBV28 and TRBJ1-5; maybe TRBD1 (5 bases). V was cut by 6 bases and J by 3 bases, with 9 bases left in between. CDR1 is MDHEN and CDR2 is SYDVKM in the germline V gene. This CDR3 has 13 residues. The chain's CDR3 is CASRTGVNQPQHF. The CDR3, as DNA: TGTGCCAGCAGGACGGGGGTCAATCAGCCCCAGCATTTT.

The chain has TRBV29-1 and TRBJ1-2; D unresolved. This CDR3 has 12 residues. The V gene's germline CDR1 is SQVTM and CDR2 ANQGSEA. The V end lost 0 bases, the J end lost 6 bases, and 8 bases lay between the germline ends. The CDR3: CSVEERSHGYTF. The CDR3 DNA sequence: TGCAGCGTTGAAGAGAGGTCCCATGGCTACACCTTC.

The chain is built from TRBV5-6 and TRBJ1-1; no firm D call. V dropped 1 base and J dropped 9 bases, with 16 bases sitting between them. The CDR3 covers 14 residues. CDR1 and CDR2 from the germline V gene are SGHDT and YYEEEE. The CDR3 region is CASSLYHSPFKAFF. In DNA form, the CDR3 reads TGTGCCAGCAGCTTGTATCACAGTCCCTTTAAAGCTTTCTTT.

CDR3: CASSYSPSQEYTF. The CDR3 region has the DNA TGTGCCAGCAGTTACTCCCCCAGCCAAGAGTACACCTTC. This sequence joins TRBV6-5 and TRBJ1-2; D is unclear. This CDR3 is built from 13 residues. V lost 0 bases and J lost 11, with 13 bases in between. Germline V gene data show CDR1 as MNHEY and CDR2 as SVGAGI.

The chain is built from TRBV6-1 and TRBJ2-5; D remains ambiguous. CDR3 length equals 11 residues. Trimming took 2 bases from V and 5 from J, leaving 3 bases between them. Germline V gene data show CDR1 as MNHNS and CDR2 as SASEGT. CDR3 sequence: CASSELETQYF. The CDR3 bases are TGTGCCAGCAGTGAACTCGAGACCCAGTACTTC.

J is TRBJ2-3 and V is TRBV2, with a possible D match to TRBD1 (5 bases). CDR3 length equals 13 residues. Germline values: CDR1 SNHLY, CDR2 FYNNEI. The V gene lost 6 bases and the J gene lost 4 bases, with 11 bases spanning the gap. CDR3 nucleotides: TGTGCCAGCAGCCAAACAGGCCCAGATACGCAGTATTTT. Protein sequence: CASSQTGPDTQYF.

V and J are TRBV28 and TRBJ2-2, with D perhaps TRBD1 (6 bases). The CDR3 loop spans 16 amino acids. V was shortened by 1 base and J by 0 bases, with 9 bases between the two germline ends. Germline V CDR1 and CDR2: MDHEN, SYDVKM. CDR3 loop: CASSLYNRANTGELFF. The CDR3 DNA follows: TGTGCCAGCAGTTTATATAACAGGGCGAACACCGGGGAGCTGTTTTTT.

This clone was recorded once. The V call is TRBV7-9, the J call TRBJ2-1; D unclear. The CDR3 sequence is 14 residues long. The germline gives CDR1 SEHNR, CDR2 FQNEAQ (reference sequence). Trimming stripped 7 bases from V and 7 bases from J, with 17 bases between. The CDR3 region is CASTSIGRRNEQFF. The DNA for the CDR3 is TGTGCCAGCACCTCCATCGGGCGCAGGAATGAGCAGTTCTTC.

This sequence joins TRBV12-5 and TRBJ1-2; 9 bases are shared with TRBD1. This CDR3 has 15 amino acids. V lost 6 bases to trimming and J lost 4 bases; unmatched junction nucleotides: 9. The germline gives CDR1 LGHNT, CDR2 FRNRAP. The CDR3 DNA reads as TGTGCTAGTGGCCAAGGACAGGGGCCGACCTATGGCTACACCTTC. As protein: CASGQGQGPTYGYTF.

This chain links TRBV2 with TRBJ2-6, with 11 bases that match TRBD2. The germline gives CDR1 SNHLY, CDR2 FYNNEI. Trimming cost V 3 bases and J 2 bases; bases outside gene matches: 3. The CDR3 consists of 17 residues. Here the CDR3 reads CASSELAGGAGANVLTF. DNA for the CDR3: TGTGCCAGCAGTGAGCTAGCGGGGGGAGCTGGGGCCAACGTCCTGACTTTC.

The chain carries TRBV2 and TRBJ1-5; D might be TRBD1 (5 bases). Germline-derived CDR1 and CDR2 are SNHLY and FYNNEI. CDR3 size: 15 residues. Between the trimmed V and J ends, which lost 2 bases and 0 bases, there was a span of 8 bases. The CDR3 protein is CASSESRDSNQPQHF. As DNA, the CDR3 is TGTGCCAGCAGTGAAAGCAGGGATAGCAATCAGCCCCAGCATTTT.

This clone was found once. The chain couples TRBV6-1 to TRBJ2-5; no clear D gene. CDR1 and CDR2 (germline): MNHNS, SASEGT. The V end was cut by 0 bases, the J end by 5 bases, with 10 bases between. The CDR3 runs to 14 residues. The CDR3 DNA is TGTGCCAGCAGTGAAGCGCTCGTTGGGGAGACCCAGTACTTC. Its protein product is CASSEALVGETQYF.

This clone was picked up one time. The chain links TRBV14 to TRBJ2-1, with D tentatively TRBD1 (5 bases). The CDR3 is 14 residues long. Trimming removed 2 bases from V and 8 bases from J, with 13 bases in between. CDR1 SGHDN and CDR2 FVKESK come from the germline V gene. The CDR3: CASSQTGTHHEQFF. CDR3 nucleotide sequence: TGTGCCAGCAGCCAAACAGGAACCCACCATGAGCAGTTCTTC.

In its sample, this clone was seen a few times. The gene calls are TRBV18 and TRBJ1-5; perhaps TRBD1 as D (5 bases). The CDR3 consists of 13 residues. Trimming took off 1 base at V and 4 bases at J, with 5 bases between the two ends. Per germline, CDR1 KGHSH and CDR2 LQKENI. The CDR3 loop is CASSPQGNQPQHF. DNA for the CDR3: TGTGCCAGCTCACCACAGGGGAATCAGCCCCAGCATTTT.

The V and J genes are TRBV6-1 and TRBJ1-5, with 10 bases fitting TRBD1. Germline assignment: CDR1 MNHNS and CDR2 SASEGT. V lost 11 bases to trimming and J lost 9 bases; unmatched junction nucleotides: 13. CDR3 length: 14 residues. For the CDR3, the DNA is TGTGCCGTTAATCCCGGGACAGGGGATCCGCCCCAGCATTTT. It encodes CAVNPGTGDPPQHF.

The rearrangement joins TRBV25-1 to TRBJ2-7, with no clear D. V dropped 1 base and J dropped 6 bases, with 13 bases sitting between them. From germline, CDR1 is MGHDK and CDR2 SYGVNS. The CDR3 spans 14 residues. CDR3 nucleotide sequence: TGTGCCAGCAGTGAATCTCACAATCGGCCCGAGCAGTACTTC. It encodes CASSESHNRPEQYF.

The chain links TRBV25-1 to TRBJ1-2; TRBD1 matches at 9 bases. The CDR3 loop spans 17 amino acids. CDR1 is MGHDK, CDR2 SYGVNS, per germline. V shed 2 bases, J shed 1 base, and the junction held 8 bases outside the gene matches. DNA of the CDR3: TGTGCCAGCAGTGAAAAACGACAGGGGGGAGATAACTATGGCTACACCTTC. Its protein is CASSEKRQGGDNYGYTF.

The CDR3 sequence is CASSPRHKTIYF. The CDR3 nucleotides are TGTGCCAGCAGCCCTAGACATAAAACCATATATTTT. The chain is built from TRBV7-9 and TRBJ1-3; D gene unclear. CDR1 is SEHNR and CDR2 is FQNEAQ in the germline V gene (reference sequence). V was shortened by 5 bases and J by 10 bases, with 12 bases between the two germline ends. The CDR3 loop spans 12 amino acids.

V and J are TRBV5-6 and TRBJ2-5, with TRBD2 matching over 7 bases. Germline V gives CDR1 SGHDT, CDR2 YYEEEE. J was trimmed by 2 bases and V by 5 bases; bases with no gene match: 6. This CDR3 comprises 14 residues. Here the CDR3 DNA reads TGTGCCAGCAGTTCAGCGGGGCGGCAAGAGACCCAGTACTTC. Its translation is CASSSAGRQETQYF.

The rearrangement joins TRBV5-1 to TRBJ2-7, with TRBD1 as a possible D gene (6 bases). In germline, CDR1 is SGHRS, CDR2 YFSETQ. This CDR3 contains 15 residues. V gave up 4 bases and J gave up 5 bases, with 19 bases separating them. CDR3 sequence (DNA): TGCGCCAGCAGCCCAAGGGGGTCCCCAGAAGACGAGCAGTACTTC. Translated, it gives CASSPRGSPEDEQYF.

J is TRBJ1-6 and V is TRBV4-3; no clear D. The CDR3 extends over 13 amino acids. CDR1 and CDR2 (germline): LGHNA, YSLEER. V lost 4 bases and J lost 13, with 14 bases in between. CDR3 nucleotide sequence: TGCGCCAGCAGCCCCACACCGGGGAGGCCCCTCCACTTT. It is translated as CASSPTPGRPLHF.

This clone came up once. The chain combines TRBV5-1 with TRBJ1-6; D is undetermined. V shed 0 bases and J shed 5 bases, with 12 bases lying between them. The CDR3 has 16 amino acids. Germline V gene data show CDR1 as SGHRS and CDR2 as YFSETQ. The CDR3 loop is CASSLEPSLNNSPLHF. The CDR3 nucleotides are TGCGCCAGCAGCTTGGAACCTTCCCTTAATAATTCACCCCTCCACTTT.

This clone has more than one count but fewer than ten. The rearrangement joins TRBV7-2 to TRBJ2-5, with D possibly matching TRBD2 (5 bases). V lost 3 bases and J 4 bases, leaving 18 bases between the germline ends. This CDR3 is built from 16 residues. CDR1 is SGHTA, CDR2 FQGNSA, per germline. CDR3 in amino acids: CASSLFGPSSGETQYF. CDR3 DNA: TGTGCCAGCAGCTTGTTTGGGCCTAGCTCGGGAGAGACCCAGTACTTC.

The chain has TRBV27 and TRBJ2-6; D gene unclear. CDR3 size: 20 residues. The V gene's germline CDR1 is MNHEY and CDR2 SMNVEV (reference sequence). The germline V and J ends were trimmed by 5 bases and 0 bases, with 23 bases remaining between them. The CDR3 nucleotides read TGTGCCAGCAGTCCCATCCCGGCTCGGGTCTTGGGCTCTGGGGCCAACGTCCTGACTTTC. It translates to CASSPIPARVLGSGANVLTF.